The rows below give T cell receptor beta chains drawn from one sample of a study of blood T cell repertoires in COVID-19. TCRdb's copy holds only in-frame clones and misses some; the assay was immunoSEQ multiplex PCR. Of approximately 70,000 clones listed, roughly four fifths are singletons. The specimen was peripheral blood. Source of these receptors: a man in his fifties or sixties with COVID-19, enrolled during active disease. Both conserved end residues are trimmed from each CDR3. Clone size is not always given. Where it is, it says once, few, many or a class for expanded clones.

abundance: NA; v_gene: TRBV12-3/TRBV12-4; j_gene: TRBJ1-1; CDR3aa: ASSSAGHTEAF
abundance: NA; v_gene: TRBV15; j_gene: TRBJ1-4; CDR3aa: ATLQVGVGEKLF
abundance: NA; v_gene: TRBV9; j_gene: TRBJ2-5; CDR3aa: ASSVAGWASQETQY
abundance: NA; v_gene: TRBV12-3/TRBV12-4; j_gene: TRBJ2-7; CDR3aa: ASSLGPGVIA
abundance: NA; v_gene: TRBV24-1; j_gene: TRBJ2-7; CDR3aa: ATSDFGYEQY
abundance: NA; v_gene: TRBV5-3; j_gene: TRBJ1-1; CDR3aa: ARAKGDPLTEAF
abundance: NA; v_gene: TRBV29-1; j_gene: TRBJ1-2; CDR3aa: SVDRQGDGYT
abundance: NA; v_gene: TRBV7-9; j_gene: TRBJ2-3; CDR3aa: ASSVAGTSGDTQY
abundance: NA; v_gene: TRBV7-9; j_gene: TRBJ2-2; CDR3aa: ASSHQRAGELF
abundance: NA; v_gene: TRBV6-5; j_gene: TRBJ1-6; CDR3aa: ASRDLGVRNSPLH
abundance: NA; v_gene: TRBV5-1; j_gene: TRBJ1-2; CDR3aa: ASSAGTGLGGYT
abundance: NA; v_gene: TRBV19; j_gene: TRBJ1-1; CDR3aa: ASSSGQGARTEAF
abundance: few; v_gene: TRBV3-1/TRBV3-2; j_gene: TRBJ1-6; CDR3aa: ASSQGGPTNSPLH
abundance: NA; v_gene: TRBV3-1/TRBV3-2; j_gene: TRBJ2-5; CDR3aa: ASSPSAGAGETQY
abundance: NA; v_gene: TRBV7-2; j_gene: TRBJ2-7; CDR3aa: ASSFWTEAYEQY
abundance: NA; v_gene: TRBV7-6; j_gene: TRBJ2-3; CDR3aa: ASSLVGAESTDTQY
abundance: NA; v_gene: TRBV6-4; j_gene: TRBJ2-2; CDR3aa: ASSLFPGQNTGELF
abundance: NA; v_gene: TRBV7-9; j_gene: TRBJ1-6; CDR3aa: ASSQEMNSPLH
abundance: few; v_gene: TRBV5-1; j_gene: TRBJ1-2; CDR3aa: ASSLTGGDGYT
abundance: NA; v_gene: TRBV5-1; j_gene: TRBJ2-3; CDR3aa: ASSTGQTTDTQY
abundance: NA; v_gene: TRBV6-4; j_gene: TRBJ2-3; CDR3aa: ASREQGFSSDTQY
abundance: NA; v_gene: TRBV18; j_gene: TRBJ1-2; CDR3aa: ASSPQGETGGYT
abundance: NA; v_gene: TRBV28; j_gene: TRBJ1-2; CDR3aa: ASSVAGSNYGYT
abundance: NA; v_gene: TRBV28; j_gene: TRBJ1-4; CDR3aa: ASSSRTGGLEKLF
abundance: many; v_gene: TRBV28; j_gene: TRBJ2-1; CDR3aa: AGDSGGPGNEQF
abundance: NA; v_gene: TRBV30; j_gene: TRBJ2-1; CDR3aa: AWTAGAAYNEQF
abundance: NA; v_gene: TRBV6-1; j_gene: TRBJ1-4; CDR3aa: ASSDPGFHEKLF
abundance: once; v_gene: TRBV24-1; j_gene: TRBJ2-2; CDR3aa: ATSDFALGGTGELF
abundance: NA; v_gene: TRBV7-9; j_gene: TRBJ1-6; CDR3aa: ASSGGGVWDSPLH
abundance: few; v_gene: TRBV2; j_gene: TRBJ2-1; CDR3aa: ASSRGLAGDNEQF
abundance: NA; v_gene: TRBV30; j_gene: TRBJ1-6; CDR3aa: AWSGLPNSPLH
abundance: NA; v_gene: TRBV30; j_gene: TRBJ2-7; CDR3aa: AWEQDAGGYEQY
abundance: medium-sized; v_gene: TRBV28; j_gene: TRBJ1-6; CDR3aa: ASSFTGQNYNSPLH
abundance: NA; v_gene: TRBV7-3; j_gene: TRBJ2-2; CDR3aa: ASSSYGTGGPGELF
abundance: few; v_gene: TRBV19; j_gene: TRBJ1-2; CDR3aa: ASSIAGWVD
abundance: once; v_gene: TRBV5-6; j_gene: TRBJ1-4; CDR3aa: ASSLGAGWNEKLF
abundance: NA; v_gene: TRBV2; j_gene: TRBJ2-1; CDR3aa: ASMQAGGPNEQF
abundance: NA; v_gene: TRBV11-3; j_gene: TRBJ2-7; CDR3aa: ASSISYEQY
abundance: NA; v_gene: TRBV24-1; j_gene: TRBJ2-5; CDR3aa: ATSGGDRGVATQY
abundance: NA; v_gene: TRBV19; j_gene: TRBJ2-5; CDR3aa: ASSIGGLPQETQY
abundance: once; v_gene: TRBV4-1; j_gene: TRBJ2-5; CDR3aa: ASSQDDRVQETQY
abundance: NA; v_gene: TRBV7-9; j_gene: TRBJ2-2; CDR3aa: ASSPSGRGNTGELF
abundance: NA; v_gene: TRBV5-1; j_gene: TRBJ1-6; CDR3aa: ASSLGQTGNSPLH
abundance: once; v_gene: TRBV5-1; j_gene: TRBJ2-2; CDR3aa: ASSFQGADGELF